The clone carrying this TCR beta chain has only a few counts. Its matching antigen is unknown. The sample is drawn from a study of regulatory T cells in long-lasting Graves disease. The overall study: By definition, persistent Graves' disease involved antithyroid drugs for over 5 years alongside positive TSH receptor antibodies. The study's findings and limits: Persistent-disease Graves' patients showed less TCR diversity than new cases. Persistent patients shared more public clonotypes (2,741) than new patients (roughly 1,000).

In building TCR beta libraries, iRepertoire HTBI primers were used together with Arm-PCR of CDR3 regions. TCRdb reprocessed the multiplex PCR reads via MiXCR and lists one record per CDR3 protein. The repertoire holds about 400,000 distinct CDR3 sequences, with more than 20% as singletons. The time point is: persistent/refractory GD, antithyroid drugs over 5 years with positive TRAb. RNA isolated from PBMCs was used to make the TCR library. Germline values: CDR1 LGHDT, CDR2 YNNKEL (reference sequence). The CDR3 has 15 amino acids. V lost 4 bases and J 3 bases, leaving 16 bases between the germline ends.

The chain carries TRBV3-1 and TRBJ2-7; D perhaps matches TRBD1 (5 bases). Here the sequenced sample was peripheral blood mononuclear cells (PBMCs), taken when the disease was refractory, from a patient treated with antithyroid drugs. This sequence originates from a female donor with Graves disease. The CDR3 nucleotides read TGTGCCAGCAGCCCTACAGCCCAAGGGGTCTACGAGCAGTACTTC. It is translated as CASSPTAQGVYEQYF.